These 7 T cell receptor beta chains were sequenced from one sample in a study of T-cell memory formation after mild COVID-19. In TCRdb, the 5' RACE reads were re-called with MiXCR into one record per CDR3 protein. The data show 140,000 to 150,000 distinct CDR3 sequences, about 25% seen once. The source material was PBMCs or a T cell subset sorted from them (not recorded which). Source of these receptors: an adult woman who had mild COVID-19 (a few samples of this study predate the infection). Cell type and time point are not known.

By its share, this clonotype is medium-sized. For the CDR3, the DNA is TGTGCCAGCAGCGCGGATACGCAGTATTTT. Its translation: CASSADTQYF. V and J are TRBV7-9 and TRBJ2-3, with no clear D. The germline CDR1 and CDR2 sequences are SEHNR and FQNEAQ (reference sequence). V was pared by 5 bases and J by 6 bases, with 3 bases between. This CDR3 region has 10 residues.

This clonotype was seen only a few times. This chain joins TRBV16 and TRBJ2-1; D is undetermined. Germline loops: CDR1 KGHSY, CDR2 FQNENV. The CDR3 extends over 13 amino acids. The V end lost 3 bases, the J end lost 3 bases, and 6 bases lay between the germline ends. CDR3: CASSQNSYNEQFF. For the CDR3, the DNA is TGTGCCAGCAGCCAGAACAGCTACAATGAGCAGTTCTTC.

The sample holds a few counts of this clonotype. The junction does not match germline at one end; this may be a read error. The rearrangement joins TRBV7-7 to TRBJ1-5, with D tentatively TRBD1 (6 bases). The CDR3 is 15 amino acids. Germline assignment: CDR1 SSHAT and CDR2 FNYEAQ (reference sequence). As DNA, the CDR3 is TGTGCTAGCAGCCTGGACGGACAGAGCAATCAGCCCCAGCATTTT. Its protein product is CASSLDGQSNQPQHF.

As concerns this clonotype: At one end, the junction sequence differs from germline, possibly due to a read error. This sequence joins TRBV6-6 and TRBJ2-2, with 7 nucleotides matching TRBD1. The CDR3 consists of 14 residues. Germline CDR1 reads MNHNY; CDR2 reads SVGAGI (reference sequence). Here the CDR3 DNA reads TGTGCCAGCAATACACAGGGGAACGCCGGGGAGCTGTTTTTT. As protein: CASNTQGNAGELFF.

V is TRBV10-3 and J is TRBJ2-2; D possibly corresponds to TRBD1 (6 bases). Germline V lookup: CDR1 ENHRY, CDR2 SYGVKD. With 1 base removed from V and 6 bases from J, the gap between germline ends came to 12 bases. This CDR3 has 15 residues. The CDR3 bases are TGTGCCATCAGTGAGTTGGACAGTGGACCCGGGGAGCTGTTTTTT. It codes for CAISELDSGPGELFF.

V is TRBV4-3 and J is TRBJ2-2; 9 bases map to TRBD1. Unmatched junction bases numbered 9, after V lost 0 bases and J lost 7 bases. CDR3 length equals 17 residues. Per germline, CDR1 LGHNA and CDR2 YSLEER. In nucleotides, the CDR3 is TGCGCCAGCAGCCAAGATCATTCCGGGACAGGGATCGGGGAGCTGTTTTTT. Amino acid sequence: CASSQDHSGTGIGELFF.

The genes are TRBV6-1 and TRBJ2-7; D remains ambiguous. The CDR3 contains 15 residues. The V gene lost 4 bases and the J gene lost 0 bases, with 13 bases spanning the gap. Germline-derived CDR1 and CDR2 are MNHNS and SASEGT. CDR3 residues: CASSGSGESSYEQYF. The CDR3 coding sequence is TGTGCCAGCAGTGGGAGTGGCGAGAGCTCCTACGAGCAGTACTTC.